This T cell receptor (beta chain) originates from a study of blood T cell repertoires in COVID-19. Overall study: Acute and convalescent COVID-19 samples came from the United States, Italy and Spain. PBMCs, B-cell-depleted T cells, or T cells were the source of the cDNA or gDNA that made up the material.

Methods used by the authors: Estimation of nucleated cell counts was performed using reference gene primer amplification. Sequenced by immunoSEQ multiplex PCR; TCRdb stores in-frame clones only, minus some. Clonal size and the V and J genes are those of that table, whereas D and trimming came from the DNA. The data hold around 69,000 clones, with about 82% observed a single time. This clone was seen once. Germline lookup yields CDR1 SGHRS and CDR2 YFSETQ. V trimming: 3 bases; J trimming: 4 bases; junction bases outside the gene matches: 0. This CDR3 is built from 12 residues. The V and J genes are TRBV5-1 and TRBJ1-1; TRBD1 matches at 7 bases. Sequencing was performed on peripheral blood. This TCR came from a man in his fifties or sixties with active COVID-19. For the CDR3, the DNA is TGCGCCAGCAGCTCAGGGGGCACTGAAGCTTTCTTT. Protein product: CASSSGGTEAFF. The variable domain in full, completed from reference TRBV5-1 and TRBJ1-1, reads KAGVTQTPRYLIKTRGQQVTLSCSPISGHRSVSWYQQTPGQGLQFLFEYFSETQRNKGNFPGRFSGRQFSNSRSEMNVSTLELGDSALYLCASSSGGTEAFFGQGTRLTVV.